This is a list of T cell receptor beta chains from one sample in a study of radiation and T cells in renal cell carcinoma. Here immunoSEQ multiplex PCR was the method, and the copy in TCRdb shows in-frame clones only, minus some. Seen here are about 95,000 clones, approximately 86% observed once, and the top ten hold 6.5% to 8.5%. The sample here was blood, taken from a patient whose treatment included radiotherapy and nephrectomy. The receptors come from a man aged 50-60 years with renal cell carcinoma. Each CDR3 is given with its conserved first and last residue. Each record gives: J gene, clone size, D gene, V gene, CDR3 DNA, CDR3 protein. The D gene is left open where the match is weak. Clone size is shown for a subset of rows, as once, few, many or a class of expanded clone.

j_call: TRBJ1-2; clone_size: once; d_call: TRBD1; v_call: TRBV7-2; cdr3_nt: TGTGCCAGCAGCTTAATGCGACAGGGTGGCGGCTACACCTTC; cdr3_aa: CASSLMRQGGGYTF
j_call: TRBJ2-7; clone_size: .; d_call: .; v_call: TRBV19; cdr3_nt: TGTGCCAGTAGTAACGCAGGGAGATCCTACGAGCAGTACTTC; cdr3_aa: CASSNAGRSYEQYF
j_call: TRBJ1-1; clone_size: .; d_call: TRBD1; v_call: TRBV6-5; cdr3_nt: TGTGCCAGCAGTTACTCGGGAGGGGGCTCCACTGAAGCTTTCTTT; cdr3_aa: CASSYSGGGSTEAFF
j_call: TRBJ2-7; clone_size: .; d_call: TRBD2; v_call: TRBV7-9; cdr3_nt: TGTGCCAGCAGCTTAGTGACTAGCGGGAGGTACGAGCAGTACTTC; cdr3_aa: CASSLVTSGRYEQYF
j_call: TRBJ2-7; clone_size: .; d_call: TRBD2; v_call: TRBV19; cdr3_nt: TGTGCCAGTAAAATGGGAGGGAGGGCCTCCGAGCAGTACTTC; cdr3_aa: CASKMGGRASEQYF
j_call: TRBJ1-2; clone_size: .; d_call: .; v_call: TRBV4-2; cdr3_nt: TGTGCCAGCAGCAAATTACGCGGTACCGTGGATGGCTACACCTTC; cdr3_aa: CASSKLRGTVDGYTF
j_call: TRBJ1-3; clone_size: few; d_call: .; v_call: TRBV11-1; cdr3_nt: TGTGCCAGCAGCTCACCCGGACACTCTGGAAACACCATATATTTT; cdr3_aa: CASSSPGHSGNTIYF
j_call: TRBJ2-2; clone_size: .; d_call: .; v_call: TRBV11-3; cdr3_nt: TGTGCCAGCAGCCTTGATTCCGGGGAGCTGTTTTTT; cdr3_aa: CASSLDSGELFF
j_call: TRBJ2-7; clone_size: .; d_call: .; v_call: TRBV5-8; cdr3_nt: TGTGCCAGCAGCTTGAGACCCAACAGGGACTCCTACGAGCAGTACTTC; cdr3_aa: CASSLRPNRDSYEQYF
j_call: TRBJ1-5; clone_size: .; d_call: .; v_call: TRBV13; cdr3_nt: TGTGCCAGCAGCGGCCGCAGGGACTATAGCAATCAGCCCCAGCATTTT; cdr3_aa: CASSGRRDYSNQPQHF
j_call: TRBJ2-5; clone_size: .; d_call: TRBD1; v_call: TRBV19; cdr3_nt: TGTGCCAGTAGTATCCTGGGACAGGATACGACCCAGTACTTC; cdr3_aa: CASSILGQDTTQYF
j_call: TRBJ1-1; clone_size: .; d_call: .; v_call: TRBV11-2; cdr3_nt: TGTGCCAGCAGCTTAATTATGGTGGGTAATTCTGAAGCTTTCTTT; cdr3_aa: CASSLIMVGNSEAFF
j_call: TRBJ1-1; clone_size: .; d_call: .; v_call: TRBV4-3; cdr3_nt: TGCGCCAGCAGCCAAGATGTGGCTAGGGAAACTGAAGCTTTCTTT; cdr3_aa: CASSQDVARETEAFF
j_call: TRBJ1-1; clone_size: .; d_call: .; v_call: TRBV7-8; cdr3_nt: TGTGCCAGCAGCTTACCACCAGGGAAGACAGGCCGGCGGAACACTGAAGCTTTCTTT; cdr3_aa: CASSLPPGKTGRRNTEAFF
j_call: TRBJ1-1; clone_size: .; d_call: .; v_call: TRBV27; cdr3_nt: TGTGCCAGCAGTTTTTATGAGAACACTGAAGCTTTCTTT; cdr3_aa: CASSFYENTEAFF
j_call: TRBJ1-1; clone_size: few; d_call: .; v_call: TRBV30; cdr3_nt: TGTGCCTGGGTCGGGGTAAGGACTGAAGCTTTCTTT; cdr3_aa: CAWVGVRTEAFF
j_call: TRBJ2-3; clone_size: .; d_call: TRBD1; v_call: TRBV2; cdr3_nt: TGTGCCAGCAGTGAGGACAGGGGGCGCGAAGATACGCAGTATTTT; cdr3_aa: CASSEDRGREDTQYF
j_call: TRBJ1-1; clone_size: .; d_call: TRBD1; v_call: TRBV9; cdr3_nt: TGTGCCAGCAGCGGGAACCCGGACAGGGGTGACACTGAAGCTTTCTTT; cdr3_aa: CASSGNPDRGDTEAFF
j_call: TRBJ2-3; clone_size: .; d_call: TRBD1; v_call: TRBV7-2; cdr3_nt: TGTGCCAGCAGCTTTAATAGCAGGGGGAACACAGATACGCAGTATTTT; cdr3_aa: CASSFNSRGNTDTQYF
j_call: TRBJ2-7; clone_size: .; d_call: .; v_call: TRBV6-1; cdr3_nt: TGTGCCAGCACCTTACCTACAGGGGGGGGATACGAGCAGTACTTC; cdr3_aa: CASTLPTGGGYEQYF
j_call: TRBJ1-4; clone_size: .; d_call: .; v_call: TRBV6-5; cdr3_nt: TGTGCCAGCAGTTACCCCACCGAAAAACTGTTTTTT; cdr3_aa: CASSYPTEKLFF
j_call: TRBJ1-2; clone_size: .; d_call: TRBD1; v_call: TRBV27; cdr3_nt: TGTGCCAGCAGTGGGGGACAGGTCCCCTACCTCTACACCTTC; cdr3_aa: CASSGGQVPYLYTF
j_call: TRBJ2-7; clone_size: once; d_call: .; v_call: TRBV9; cdr3_nt: TGTGCCAGCAGCGTAGGAGGGATAGCCTACGAGCAGTACTTC; cdr3_aa: CASSVGGIAYEQYF
j_call: TRBJ2-7; clone_size: .; d_call: .; v_call: TRBV20-1; cdr3_nt: TGCAGTGCTAGCGGGAGACACGAGCAGTACTTC; cdr3_aa: CSASGRHEQYF
j_call: TRBJ2-7; clone_size: .; d_call: .; v_call: TRBV11-2; cdr3_nt: TGTGCCAGCAGCTTAAGGAGTTTTTACGAGCAGTACTTC; cdr3_aa: CASSLRSFYEQYF
j_call: TRBJ1-5; clone_size: once; d_call: TRBD1; v_call: TRBV19; cdr3_nt: TGTGCCAGCTCTATAGGACAGGGGGCCAATCAGCCCCAGCATTTT; cdr3_aa: CASSIGQGANQPQHF
j_call: TRBJ1-1; clone_size: .; d_call: .; v_call: TRBV11-2; cdr3_nt: TGTGCCAGCAGCCGACCTATGAACACTGAAGCTTTCTTT; cdr3_aa: CASSRPMNTEAFF
j_call: TRBJ2-7; clone_size: .; d_call: TRBD2; v_call: TRBV5-1; cdr3_nt: TGCGCCAGCAGCTTGGGGTCTAGCGGTGCGGAGGAGCAGTACTTC; cdr3_aa: CASSLGSSGAEEQYF
j_call: TRBJ1-5; clone_size: few; d_call: .; v_call: TRBV7-9; cdr3_nt: TGTGCCAGCAGCGTGACCGGTAATCAGCCCCAGCATTTT; cdr3_aa: CASSVTGNQPQHF